The T cell receptor beta chain described here comes from a study of a mutant IDH1 vaccine in newly diagnosed glioma. Study-level information: Scheduled for weeks 1, 3, 5, 7, 11, 15, 19 and 23, eight vaccinations were given to patients.

Time point of the sample: week 23, last vaccination. Doses comprised 300 ug of mutant IDH1 20-mer peptide each, plus topical imiquimod. The CDR3 totals 15 residues. The V and J ends lost 1 base and 2 bases, in that order; junction bases with no gene match: 3. The germline V gene has CDR1 SGHNT and CDR2 YYREEE (reference sequence). Profiled with immunoSEQ multiplex PCR; TCRdb holds only in-frame clones, not every one. The repertoire holds roughly 60,000 clones, with roughly 84% as singletons. A note on this clone: Its antigen remains unknown.

The source material was PBMCs, sampled from a glioma patient whose treatment included an IDH1 peptide vaccine. V gene TRBV5-4 combines with J gene TRBJ1-2, with 9 bases that match TRBD1. This clonotype originated in a man aged 25 to 45 with glioma. CDR3 protein: CASSLNDRGNYGYTF. CDR3 nucleotide sequence: TGTGCCAGCAGCTTGAATGACAGGGGGAACTATGGCTACACCTTC.